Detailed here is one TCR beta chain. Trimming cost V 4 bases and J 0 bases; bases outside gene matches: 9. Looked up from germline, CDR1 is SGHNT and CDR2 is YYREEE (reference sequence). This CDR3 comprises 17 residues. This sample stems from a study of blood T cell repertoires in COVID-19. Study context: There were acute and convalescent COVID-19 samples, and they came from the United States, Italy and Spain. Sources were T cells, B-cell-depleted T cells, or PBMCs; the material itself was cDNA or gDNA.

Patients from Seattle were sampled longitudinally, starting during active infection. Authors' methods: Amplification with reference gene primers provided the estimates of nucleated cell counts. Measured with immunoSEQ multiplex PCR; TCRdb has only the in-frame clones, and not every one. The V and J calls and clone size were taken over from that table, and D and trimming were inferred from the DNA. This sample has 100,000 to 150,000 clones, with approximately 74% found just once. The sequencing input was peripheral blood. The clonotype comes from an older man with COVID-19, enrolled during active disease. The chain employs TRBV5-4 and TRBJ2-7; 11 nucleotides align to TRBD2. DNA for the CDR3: TGTGCCAGCAGCGCAGGGACTAGCGGAGGACGCTCCTACGAGCAGTACTTC. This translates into CASSAGTSGGRSYEQYF.